The clone carrying this T cell receptor (beta chain) turned up a few times. Universal primer sites and UMIs were introduced during 5'RACE template-switching synthesis of TCR cDNA. TCRdb reprocessed the 5' RACE reads via MiXCR and lists one record per CDR3 protein. Here the sample spans some 600,000 distinct CDR3 sequences, roughly an eighth being singletons. These data come from a study of T cells after yellow fever vaccination. The overall study: With SMART-Seq v4 Ultra Low Input, the fractions containing low cell numbers were prepared.

The clonotype comes from a man aged 25 to 40 who received the YFV17D yellow fever vaccine. The material was PBMCs, obtained on the day of the yellow fever booster vaccination.

CDR3 residues: CSARDGLAGLTGELFF. CDR3 bases: TGCAGTGCTAGAGACGGACTAGCGGGTTTGACCGGGGAGCTGTTTTTT. The V gene is TRBV20-1, the J gene TRBJ2-2; the match to TRBD2 covers 11 bases. The CDR3 runs to 16 residues. The germline V gene encodes CDR1 DFQATT and CDR2 SNEGSKA (reference sequence). With 0 bases clipped from V and 5 bases from J, the junction kept 5 bases outside the gene matches.